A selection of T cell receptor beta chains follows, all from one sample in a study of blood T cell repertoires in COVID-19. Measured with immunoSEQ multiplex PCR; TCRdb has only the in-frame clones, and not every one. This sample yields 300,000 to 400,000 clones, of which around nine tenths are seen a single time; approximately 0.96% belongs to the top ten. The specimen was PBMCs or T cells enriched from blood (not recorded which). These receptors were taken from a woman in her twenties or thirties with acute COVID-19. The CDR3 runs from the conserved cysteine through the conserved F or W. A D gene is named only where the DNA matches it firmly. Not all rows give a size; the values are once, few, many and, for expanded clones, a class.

CDR3nt: TGTGCCAGTAGTATCCGCGGGTATAACACCGGGGAGCTGTTTTTT
CDR3aa: CASSIRGYNTGELFF
abundance: NA
j_gene: TRBJ2-2
v_gene: TRBV19
d_gene: NA

CDR3nt: TGCAGTGCTCGTGGCCCGGGACTAGCGGGGGGGTTCACAGATACGCAGTATTTT
CDR3aa: CSARGPGLAGGFTDTQYF
abundance: NA
j_gene: TRBJ2-3
v_gene: TRBV20-1
d_gene: TRBD2

CDR3nt: TGTGCCAGCAGCCCCGAAGAGGTAGGGGTTAATGAAAAACTGTTTTTT
CDR3aa: CASSPEEVGVNEKLFF
abundance: NA
j_gene: TRBJ1-4
v_gene: TRBV7-9
d_gene: NA

CDR3nt: TGTGCCAGCAGCCTGGGGACTTTCTACGAGCAGTACTTC
CDR3aa: CASSLGTFYEQYF
abundance: NA
j_gene: TRBJ2-7
v_gene: TRBV12-3/TRBV12-4
d_gene: NA

CDR3nt: TGTGCCAGCAGCTTACCGGACAGTTCGGAACGAGGCAATCAGCCCCAGCATTTT
CDR3aa: CASSLPDSSERGNQPQHF
abundance: NA
j_gene: TRBJ1-5
v_gene: TRBV11-2
d_gene: NA

CDR3nt: TGCGCCAGCAGCCAAGAGTACACCACAGATACGCAGTATTTT
CDR3aa: CASSQEYTTDTQYF
abundance: NA
j_gene: TRBJ2-3
v_gene: TRBV4-1
d_gene: NA

CDR3nt: TGTGCCAGCAGTGGAACTAGCGGGGGGGTAAGCTCCTACAATGAGCAGTTCTTC
CDR3aa: CASSGTSGGVSSYNEQFF
abundance: NA
j_gene: TRBJ2-1
v_gene: TRBV2
d_gene: TRBD2

CDR3nt: TGTGCCACCAGTTTGGGGGCCCCCAATGAGCAGTTCTTC
CDR3aa: CATSLGAPNEQFF
abundance: NA
j_gene: TRBJ2-1
v_gene: TRBV24-1
d_gene: NA

CDR3nt: TGTGCCTCCACTCCCACCGGGACCTACGAGCAGTACTTC
CDR3aa: CASTPTGTYEQYF
abundance: NA
j_gene: TRBJ2-7
v_gene: TRBV7-9
d_gene: NA

CDR3nt: TGCGCCAGCAGCCAAGTTGGGGACAGGGTTAGCGAGCAGTACTTC
CDR3aa: CASSQVGDRVSEQYF
abundance: NA
j_gene: TRBJ2-7
v_gene: TRBV4-1
d_gene: TRBD1

CDR3nt: TGCGCCAGCAGCCTGGGACAGGGCTCCACTGAAGCTTTCTTT
CDR3aa: CASSLGQGSTEAFF
abundance: once
j_gene: TRBJ1-1
v_gene: TRBV5-1
d_gene: TRBD1

CDR3nt: TGCAGCGTCTCACAGGGGACACCTGGAAACACCATATATTTT
CDR3aa: CSVSQGTPGNTIYF
abundance: NA
j_gene: TRBJ1-3
v_gene: TRBV29-1
d_gene: TRBD1

CDR3nt: TGTGCCAGCAGTGACTCCGACAGGAGCTCCTACGAGCAGTACTTC
CDR3aa: CASSDSDRSSYEQYF
abundance: NA
j_gene: TRBJ2-7
v_gene: TRBV2
d_gene: NA

CDR3nt: TGCGCCAGCAGCTTGGCCGTAGGGGCCCATGAGCAGTTCTTC
CDR3aa: CASSLAVGAHEQFF
abundance: NA
j_gene: TRBJ2-1
v_gene: TRBV5-1
d_gene: NA

CDR3nt: TGTGCCAGTAGGGTATATACAGGGTCGGCGGTTAGAGAGACCCAGTACTTC
CDR3aa: CASRVYTGSAVRETQYF
abundance: NA
j_gene: TRBJ2-5
v_gene: TRBV19
d_gene: NA

CDR3nt: TGTGCCAGCACCCCGTGGCGCGGTCCAGCTGAAAAACTGTTTTTT
CDR3aa: CASTPWRGPAEKLFF
abundance: NA
j_gene: TRBJ1-4
v_gene: TRBV2
d_gene: NA

CDR3nt: TGCGCCAGCGACTGGACAGGGGGAGGTAGTGGCTACACCTTC
CDR3aa: CASDWTGGGSGYTF
abundance: NA
j_gene: TRBJ1-2
v_gene: TRBV5-1
d_gene: TRBD1

CDR3nt: TGTGCCAGCTCACCCCTCCCGGCTAGGGGGCAGCCCCAGCATTTT
CDR3aa: CASSPLPARGQPQHF
abundance: NA
j_gene: TRBJ1-5
v_gene: TRBV18
d_gene: NA

CDR3nt: TGTGCCAGCAGCTTAGGGCAGGGGGCAGGTGAGCAGTACTTC
CDR3aa: CASSLGQGAGEQYF
abundance: NA
j_gene: TRBJ2-7
v_gene: TRBV7-9
d_gene: TRBD1

CDR3nt: TGTGCCAGCAGTATGACAGTCTCCTACGAGCAGTACTTC
CDR3aa: CASSMTVSYEQYF
abundance: few
j_gene: TRBJ2-7
v_gene: TRBV27
d_gene: NA

CDR3nt: TGTGCCACCAGTGATTTGGACAGCTCCTACGAGCAGTACTTC
CDR3aa: CATSDLDSSYEQYF
abundance: NA
j_gene: TRBJ2-7
v_gene: TRBV24-1
d_gene: NA

CDR3nt: TGTGCCAGCCAAGAACAGGGGGCGGTTGGCAATCAGCCCCAGCATTTT
CDR3aa: CASQEQGAVGNQPQHF
abundance: NA
j_gene: TRBJ1-5
v_gene: TRBV18
d_gene: TRBD1

CDR3nt: TGTGCCAGCAGAGGAGGGATCGGTCAGCCCCAGCATTTT
CDR3aa: CASRGGIGQPQHF
abundance: NA
j_gene: TRBJ1-5
v_gene: TRBV12-3/TRBV12-4
d_gene: NA

CDR3nt: TGTGCCAGCAGTGAAGCGGGACTAGTCACCGGGGAGCTGTTTTTT
CDR3aa: CASSEAGLVTGELFF
abundance: NA
j_gene: TRBJ2-2
v_gene: TRBV6-1
d_gene: TRBD2

CDR3nt: TGTGCCACCAGTGATCACATGAACACTGAAGCTTTCTTT
CDR3aa: CATSDHMNTEAFF
abundance: NA
j_gene: TRBJ1-1
v_gene: TRBV24-1
d_gene: NA

CDR3nt: TGTGCCAGCAGTTTATCGACAGGGGTTTCAGATACGCAGTATTTT
CDR3aa: CASSLSTGVSDTQYF
abundance: NA
j_gene: TRBJ2-3
v_gene: TRBV27
d_gene: TRBD1

CDR3nt: TGCAGCGTTGGGTTTAGCGATGGCTACACCTTC
CDR3aa: CSVGFSDGYTF
abundance: few
j_gene: TRBJ1-2
v_gene: TRBV29-1
d_gene: NA

CDR3nt: TGTGCCAGCAGCGTAGACCCTAGAACAGATACGCAGTATTTT
CDR3aa: CASSVDPRTDTQYF
abundance: NA
j_gene: TRBJ2-3
v_gene: TRBV9
d_gene: NA